The text below deals with one TCR beta chain. No antigen is known for it. The sample originates from a study of Ad26.COV2.S vaccination and SARS-CoV-2 variants. Study information: Donor participated within the Ad26.COV2.S arm of the COV1001 trial.

This sample's treatment: over 15 received Ad26.COV2.S at low or high dose, single or two shots; about five received placebo; per-sample allocation not given. Collection of the samples took place on day 63 after the first injection of vaccine or placebo. Produced via immunoSEQ multiplex PCR; TCRdb's table is partial and in-frame only. The sample gives about 370,000 clones, about 91% of which show up once; 1.5% to 2% is in the top ten. V lost 6 bases, J lost 2 bases, and 7 bases lay in between. The CDR3 is 12 residues long. General study results and limits: It was found that vaccine and placebo recipients had similar non-spike TCR breadth.

J is TRBJ1-1 and V is TRBV12-3 or TRBV12-4, with D maybe TRBD1 (6 bases). The receptor's source is a person aged 18-65 years who received the Ad26.COV2.S COVID-19 vaccine or a placebo. Here the sequenced sample was peripheral blood, taken in a trial of Ad26.COV2.S vaccine versus placebo. The CDR3 nucleotides are TGTGCCAGCAGACAGGGAAACACTGAAGCTTTCTTT. Translation: CASRQGNTEAFF.